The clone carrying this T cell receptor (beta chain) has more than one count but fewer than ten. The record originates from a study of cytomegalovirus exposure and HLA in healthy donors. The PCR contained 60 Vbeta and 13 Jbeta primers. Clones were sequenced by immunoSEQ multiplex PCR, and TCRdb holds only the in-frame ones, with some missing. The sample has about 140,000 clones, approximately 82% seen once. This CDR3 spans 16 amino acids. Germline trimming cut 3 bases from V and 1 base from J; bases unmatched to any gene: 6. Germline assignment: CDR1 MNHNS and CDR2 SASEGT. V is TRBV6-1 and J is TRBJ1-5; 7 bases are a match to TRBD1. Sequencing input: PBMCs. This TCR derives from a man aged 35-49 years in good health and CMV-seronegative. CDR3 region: CASSDVRGPSNQPQHF. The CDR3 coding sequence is TGTGCCAGCAGTGATGTAAGGGGGCCGAGCAATCAGCCCCAGCATTTT.